This TCR beta chain was sequenced during a study of blood T cell repertoires in COVID-19. As for the study in general: The United States, Italy and Spain were the sources of the acute and convalescent COVID-19 samples. T cells, B-cell-depleted T cells, or PBMCs provided the cDNA or gDNA that served as material.

The Seattle patients, enrolled during active infection, were followed longitudinally. How the authors handled the data: How many nucleated cells were present was estimated from reference gene primer amplification. Assay: immunoSEQ multiplex PCR; the TCRdb copy retains only in-frame clones and omits some. The DNA was the basis for D and trimming; V, J and clone size are from that table. The sample has just under 350,000 clones; 85% to 90% are singletons. This clonotype originated in a woman between 45 and 65 years old with COVID-19, enrolled during active disease. Sequenced sample: peripheral blood.

The CDR3 here is CASRRTGGRETQYF. CDR3 nucleotide sequence: TGTGCCAGCAGGCGGACAGGGGGAAGAGAGACCCAGTACTTC. V usage is TRBV3-1 (or the pseudogene TRBV3-2) and J usage is TRBJ2-5; 10 nucleotides line up with TRBD1. This CDR3 comprises 14 residues. Germline V gives CDR1 LGHDT, CDR2 YNNKEL (reference sequence). The V segment lost 6 bases and the J segment 4 bases; nucleotides outside the gene matches: 5.